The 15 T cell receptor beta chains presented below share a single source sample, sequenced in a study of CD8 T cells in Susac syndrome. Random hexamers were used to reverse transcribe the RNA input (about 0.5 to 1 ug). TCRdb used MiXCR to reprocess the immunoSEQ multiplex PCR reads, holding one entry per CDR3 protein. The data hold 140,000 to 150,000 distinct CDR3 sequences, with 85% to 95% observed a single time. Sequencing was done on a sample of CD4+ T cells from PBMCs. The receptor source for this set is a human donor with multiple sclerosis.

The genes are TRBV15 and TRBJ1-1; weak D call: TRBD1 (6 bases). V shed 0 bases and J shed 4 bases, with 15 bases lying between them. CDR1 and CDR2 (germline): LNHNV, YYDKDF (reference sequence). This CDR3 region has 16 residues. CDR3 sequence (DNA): TGTGCCACCAGCAGAGATTACGGGGGCTTGGCCACTGAAGCTTTCTTT. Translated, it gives CATSRDYGGLATEAFF.

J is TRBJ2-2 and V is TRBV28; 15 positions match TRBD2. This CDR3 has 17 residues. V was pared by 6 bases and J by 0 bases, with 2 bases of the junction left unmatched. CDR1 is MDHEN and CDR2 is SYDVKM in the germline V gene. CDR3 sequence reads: CASRGLAGGSNTGELFF. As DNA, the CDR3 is TGTGCCAGCAGGGGACTAGCGGGAGGATCGAACACCGGGGAGCTGTTTTTT. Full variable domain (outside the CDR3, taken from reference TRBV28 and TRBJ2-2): DVKVTQSSRYLVKRTGEKVFLECVQDMDHENMFWYRQDPGLGLRLIYFSYDVKMKEKGDIPEGYSVSREKKERFSLILESASTNQTSMYLCASRGLAGGSNTGELFFGEGSRLTVL.

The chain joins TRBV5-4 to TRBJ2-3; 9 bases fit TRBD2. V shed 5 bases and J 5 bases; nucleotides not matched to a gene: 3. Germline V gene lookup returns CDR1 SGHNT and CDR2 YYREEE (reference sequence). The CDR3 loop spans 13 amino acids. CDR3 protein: CASSLTSGDTQYF. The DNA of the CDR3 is TGTGCCAGCAGTTTGACTAGCGGAGATACGCAGTATTTT.

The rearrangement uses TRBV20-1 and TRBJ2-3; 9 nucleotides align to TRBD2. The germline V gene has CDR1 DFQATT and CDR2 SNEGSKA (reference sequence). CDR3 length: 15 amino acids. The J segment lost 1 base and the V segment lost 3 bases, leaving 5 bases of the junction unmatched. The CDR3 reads CSASNSGGRTDTQYF. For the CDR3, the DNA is TGCAGTGCTAGCAATAGCGGGGGCCGCACAGATACGCAGTATTTT.

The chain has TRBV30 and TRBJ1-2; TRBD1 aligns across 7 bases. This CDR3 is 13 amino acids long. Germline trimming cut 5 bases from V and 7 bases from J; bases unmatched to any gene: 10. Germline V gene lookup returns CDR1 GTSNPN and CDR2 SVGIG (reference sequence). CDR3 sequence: CAWGATGTAGYTF. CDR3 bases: TGTGCCTGGGGTGCTACCGGGACAGCTGGCTACACCTTC.

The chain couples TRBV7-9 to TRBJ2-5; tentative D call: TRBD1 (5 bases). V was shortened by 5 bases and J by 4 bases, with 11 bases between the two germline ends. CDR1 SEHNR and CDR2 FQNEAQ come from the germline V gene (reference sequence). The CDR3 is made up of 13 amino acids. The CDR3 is CASSLGHLETQYF. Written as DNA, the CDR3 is TGTGCCAGCAGCCTCGGACACTTAGAGACCCAGTACTTC.

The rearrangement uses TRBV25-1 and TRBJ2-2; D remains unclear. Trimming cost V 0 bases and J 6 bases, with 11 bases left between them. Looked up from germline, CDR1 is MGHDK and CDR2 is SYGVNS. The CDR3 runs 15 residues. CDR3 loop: CASSEYSKGPGELFF. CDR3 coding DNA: TGTGCCAGCAGTGAATATTCTAAAGGGCCCGGGGAGCTGTTTTTT. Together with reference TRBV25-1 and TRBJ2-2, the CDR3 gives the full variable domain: EADIYQTPRYLVIGTGKKITLECSQTMGHDKMYWYQQDPGMELHLIHYSYGVNSTEKGDLSSESTVSRIRTEHFPLTLESARPSHTSQYLCASSEYSKGPGELFFGEGSRLTVL.

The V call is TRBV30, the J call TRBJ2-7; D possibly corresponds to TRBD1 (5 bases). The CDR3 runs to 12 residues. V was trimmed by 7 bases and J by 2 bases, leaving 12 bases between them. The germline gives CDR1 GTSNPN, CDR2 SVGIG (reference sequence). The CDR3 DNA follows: TGTGCCTTAAGGGCAGGGACCTACGAGCAGTACTTC. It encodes CALRAGTYEQYF.

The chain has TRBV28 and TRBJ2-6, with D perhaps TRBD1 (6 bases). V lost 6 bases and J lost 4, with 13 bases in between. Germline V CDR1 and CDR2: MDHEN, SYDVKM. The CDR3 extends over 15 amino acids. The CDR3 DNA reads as TGTGCCAGCAGCGAAACAGGGTACGGGGCCAACGTCCTGACTTTC. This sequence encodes CASSETGYGANVLTF.

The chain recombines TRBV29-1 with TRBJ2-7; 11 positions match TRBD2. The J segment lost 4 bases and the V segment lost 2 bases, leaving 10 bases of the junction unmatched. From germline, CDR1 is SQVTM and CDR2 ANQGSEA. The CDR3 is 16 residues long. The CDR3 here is CSVELAGGDFPYEQYF. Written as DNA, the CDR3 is TGCAGCGTTGAACTAGCGGGAGGCGACTTCCCTTACGAGCAGTACTTC.

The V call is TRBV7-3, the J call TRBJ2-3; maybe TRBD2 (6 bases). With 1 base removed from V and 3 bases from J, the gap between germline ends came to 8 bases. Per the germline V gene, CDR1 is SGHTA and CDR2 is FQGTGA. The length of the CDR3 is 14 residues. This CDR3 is CASSLRRETDTQYF. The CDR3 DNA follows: TGTGCCAGCAGCTTAAGACGGGAGACAGATACGCAGTATTTT.

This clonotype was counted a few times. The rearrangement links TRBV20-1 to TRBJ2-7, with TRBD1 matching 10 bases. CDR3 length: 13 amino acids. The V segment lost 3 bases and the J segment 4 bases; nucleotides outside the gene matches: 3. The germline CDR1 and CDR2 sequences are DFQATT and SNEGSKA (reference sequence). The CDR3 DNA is TGCAGTGCTAGCCGGGACAGGGGTTACGAGCAGTACTTC. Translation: CSASRDRGYEQYF.

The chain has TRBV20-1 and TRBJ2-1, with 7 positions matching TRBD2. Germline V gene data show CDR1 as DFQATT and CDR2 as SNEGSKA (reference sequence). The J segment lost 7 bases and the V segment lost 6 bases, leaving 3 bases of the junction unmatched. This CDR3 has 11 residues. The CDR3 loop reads CSATSRNEQFF. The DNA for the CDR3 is TGCAGTGCGACTAGCCGGAATGAGCAGTTCTTC.

The CDR3 coding sequence is TGTGCCAGCAGCCTAGTCAGGAACACTGAAGCTTTCTTT. Protein: CASSLVRNTEAFF. The rearrangement uses TRBV7-3 and TRBJ1-1; no clear D gene. The V end was cut by 5 bases, the J end by 1 base, with 8 bases between. The CDR3 covers 13 residues. Germline values: CDR1 SGHTA, CDR2 FQGTGA.

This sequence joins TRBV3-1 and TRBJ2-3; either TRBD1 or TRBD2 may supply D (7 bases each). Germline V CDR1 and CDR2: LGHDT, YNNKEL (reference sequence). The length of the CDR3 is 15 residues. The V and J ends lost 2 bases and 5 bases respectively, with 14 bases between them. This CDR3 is CASSQKGGGGDTQYF. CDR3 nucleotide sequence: TGTGCCAGCAGCCAAAAGGGAGGGGGCGGAGATACGCAGTATTTT.